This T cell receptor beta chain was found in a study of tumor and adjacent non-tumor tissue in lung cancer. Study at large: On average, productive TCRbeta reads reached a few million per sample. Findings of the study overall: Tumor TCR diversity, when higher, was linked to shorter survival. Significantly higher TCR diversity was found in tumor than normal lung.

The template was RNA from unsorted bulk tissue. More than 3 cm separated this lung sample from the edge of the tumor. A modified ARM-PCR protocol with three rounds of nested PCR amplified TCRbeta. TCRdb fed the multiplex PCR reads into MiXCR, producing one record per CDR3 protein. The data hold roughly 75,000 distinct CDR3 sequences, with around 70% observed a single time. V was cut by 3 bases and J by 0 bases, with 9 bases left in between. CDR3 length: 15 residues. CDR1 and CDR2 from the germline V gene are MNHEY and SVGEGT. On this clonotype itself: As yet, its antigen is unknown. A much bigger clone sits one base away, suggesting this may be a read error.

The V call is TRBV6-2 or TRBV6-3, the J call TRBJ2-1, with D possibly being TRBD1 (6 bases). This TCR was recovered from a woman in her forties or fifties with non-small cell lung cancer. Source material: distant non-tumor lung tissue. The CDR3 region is CASSYLGGSYNEQFF. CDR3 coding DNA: TGTGCCAGCAGTTATTTAGGGGGCTCCTACAATGAGCAGTTCTTC.